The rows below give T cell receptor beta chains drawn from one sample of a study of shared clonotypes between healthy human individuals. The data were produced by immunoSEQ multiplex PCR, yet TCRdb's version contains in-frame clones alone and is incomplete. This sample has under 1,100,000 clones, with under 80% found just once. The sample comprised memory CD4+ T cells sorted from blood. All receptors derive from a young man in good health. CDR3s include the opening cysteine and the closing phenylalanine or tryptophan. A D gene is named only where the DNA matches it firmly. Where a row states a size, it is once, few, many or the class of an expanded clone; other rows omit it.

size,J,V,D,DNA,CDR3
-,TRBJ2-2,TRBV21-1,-,TGTGCCAGCCCCTCAGGTCCTAGCGGGACGACCCGCGGGGAGCTGTTTTTT,CASPSGPSGTTRGELFF
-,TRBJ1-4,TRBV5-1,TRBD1,TGCGCCAGCAGCCCGGGACAGGGGGGAGAAAAACTGTTTTTT,CASSPGQGGEKLFF
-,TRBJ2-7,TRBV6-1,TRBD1,TGTGCCAGCAGTCTTCAGACAGGGGGCTGGTACGAGCAGTACTTC,CASSLQTGGWYEQYF
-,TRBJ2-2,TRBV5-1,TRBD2,TGCGCCAGCTCCGAGAGCGGGGGCGACACCGGGGAGCTGTTTTTT,CASSESGGDTGELFF
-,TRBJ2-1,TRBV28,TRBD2,TGTGCCAGCGTAGCGGGGACTAGCACCTACAATGAGCAGTTCTTC,CASVAGTSTYNEQFF
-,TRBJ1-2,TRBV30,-,TGTGCCTGGAGTGTACTGGATTATGGCTACACCTTC,CAWSVLDYGYTF
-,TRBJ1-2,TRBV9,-,TGTGCCAGCAGCGTAACGGGGAATGACTATGGCTACACCTTC,CASSVTGNDYGYTF
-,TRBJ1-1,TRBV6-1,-,TGTGCCAGCAGTGTTGTCAAACCGAACACTGAAGCTTTCTTT,CASSVVKPNTEAFF
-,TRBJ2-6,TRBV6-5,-,TGTGCCAGCTCACAAGATAACTCTGGGGCCAACGTCCTGACTTTC,CASSQDNSGANVLTF
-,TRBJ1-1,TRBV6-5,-,TGTGCCAGCAGTTTTCAACCGGGACAAGGACGTTTAGCTTTCTTT,CASSFQPGQGRLAFF
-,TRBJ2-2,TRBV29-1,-,TGCAGCGTTGTATTCGGGGATACAGGGTTCGGGGAGCTGTTTTTT,CSVVFGDTGFGELFF
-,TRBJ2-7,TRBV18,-,TGTGCCAGCTCACCAGGGCAGGTTGGTCTGAACGAGCAGTACTTC,CASSPGQVGLNEQYF
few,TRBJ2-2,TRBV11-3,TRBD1,TGTGCCAGCAGCTCCGGGACAGGGCGGACCGGGGAGCTGTTTTTT,CASSSGTGRTGELFF
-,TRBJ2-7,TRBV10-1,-,TGCGCCACAGGCAGCTCCTACGAGCAGTACTTC,CATGSSYEQYF
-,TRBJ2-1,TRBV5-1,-,TGCGCCAGCAGCCTGGCAGGATCCGTACGGAGTGGGAGCTCCTACAATGAGCAGTTCTTC,CASSLAGSVRSGSSYNEQFF
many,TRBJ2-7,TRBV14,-,TGTGCCAGCAGCCCGAGGGGGTCCTACGAGCAGTACTTC,CASSPRGSYEQYF
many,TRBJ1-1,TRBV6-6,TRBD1,TGTGCCAGCAGGACGGGACAGGGGCGGATGAACACTGAAGCTTTCTTT,CASRTGQGRMNTEAFF
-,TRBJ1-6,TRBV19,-,TGTGCCAGTAGTGAACAGGGTAGTAGTAATTCACCCCTCCACTTT,CASSEQGSSNSPLHF